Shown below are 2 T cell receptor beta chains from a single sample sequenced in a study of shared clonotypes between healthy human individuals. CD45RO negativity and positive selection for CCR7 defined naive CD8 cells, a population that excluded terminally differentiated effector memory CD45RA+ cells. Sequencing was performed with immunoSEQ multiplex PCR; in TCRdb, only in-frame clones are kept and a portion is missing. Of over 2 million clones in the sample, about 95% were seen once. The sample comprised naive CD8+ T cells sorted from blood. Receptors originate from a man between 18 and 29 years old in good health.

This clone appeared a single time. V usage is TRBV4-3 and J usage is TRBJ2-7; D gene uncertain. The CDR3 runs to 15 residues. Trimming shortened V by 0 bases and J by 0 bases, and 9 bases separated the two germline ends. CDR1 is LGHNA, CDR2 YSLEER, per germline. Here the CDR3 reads CASSQDSGYSYEQYF. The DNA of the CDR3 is TGCGCCAGCAGCCAAGATTCTGGTTACTCCTACGAGCAGTACTTC.

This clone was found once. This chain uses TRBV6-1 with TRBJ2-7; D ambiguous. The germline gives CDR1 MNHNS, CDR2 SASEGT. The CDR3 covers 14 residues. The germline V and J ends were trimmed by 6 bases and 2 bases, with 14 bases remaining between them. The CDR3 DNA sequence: TGTGCCAGCAGCCCCCCGAGTTCCGCCTACGAGCAGTACTTC. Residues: CASSPPSSAYEQYF.